This entry describes one T cell receptor beta chain. Its antigen is unidentified. Trimming stripped 3 bases from V and 0 bases from J, with 8 bases between. This CDR3 comprises 14 residues. Germline CDR1 and CDR2: SGHVS and FQNEAQ. The data stem from a study of cytomegalovirus exposure and HLA in healthy donors. Study as a whole: A later analysis reported the 120 or so validation repertoires used the same platform as the roughly 700 first-cohort repertoires.

A roughly 120-subject validation cohort, separate from the roughly 680-subject first cohort, supplied the donors. Sequencing was performed with immunoSEQ multiplex PCR; in TCRdb, only in-frame clones are kept and a portion is missing. The data contain 90,000 to 100,000 clones, 87% of them singletons. Study-level findings and limits: In the roughly 120 validation repertoires, a later analysis found that first-cohort TCR clusters tended to co-occur. Listed as cytomegalovirus-associated were 150 or so TCR beta chains.

The chain uses TRBV7-8 and TRBJ2-5, with D tentatively TRBD1 (5 bases). This receptor was taken from a woman aged 25-40 years in good health and CMV-seronegative. The sample consisted of PBMCs. CDR3 residues: CASSFNRNQETQYF. Written as DNA, the CDR3 is TGTGCCAGCAGCTTTAACAGGAACCAAGAGACCCAGTACTTC.